Presented here are 24 T cell receptor beta chains from one specimen sequenced in a study of technical replicates of blood from a handful of donors. Sequencing was performed with immunoSEQ multiplex PCR; in TCRdb, only in-frame clones are kept and a portion is missing. Of tens of thousands of clones in the sample, 93% were seen once. The sequenced sample consisted of T cells isolated from PBMCs. The receptors come from a human donor in good health.

This chain links TRBV28 with TRBJ1-1, with D maybe TRBD1 (6 bases). Trimming left V 5 bases short and J 8 bases short, with 18 bases between. Per the germline V gene, CDR1 is MDHEN and CDR2 is SYDVKM. This CDR3 contains 14 residues. This chain's CDR3 is CASSVLGGVSEAFF. In DNA form, the CDR3 reads TGTGCCAGCAGTGTGTTAGGGGGAGTTAGCGAAGCTTTCTTT.

The chain employs TRBV29-1 and TRBJ2-2; a possible D gene is TRBD1 (6 bases). V lost 7 bases, J lost 5 bases, and 11 bases lay in between. Germline lookup yields CDR1 SQVTM and CDR2 ANQGSEA. The CDR3 spans 12 residues. The CDR3 DNA is TGCAGCGGGGAACAGGGTACCGGGGAGCTGTTTTTT. Encoded protein: CSGEQGTGELFF.

This clone has a single count. This rearrangement joins TRBV11-2 to TRBJ1-2; D might be TRBD1 (5 bases). This CDR3 is 13 amino acids long. The germline gives CDR1 SGHAT, CDR2 FQNNGV. V gave up 5 bases and J gave up 6 bases, with 13 bases separating them. The CDR3 reads CASSHPTVHGYTF. The CDR3 region has the DNA TGTGCCAGCAGCCACCCGACAGTCCATGGCTACACCTTC.

This clone was seen only once. J is TRBJ2-7 and V is TRBV14; D gene unclear. With 2 bases removed from V and 0 bases from J, the gap between germline ends came to 8 bases. CDR1 and CDR2 (germline): SGHDN, FVKESK. CDR3 length: 14 amino acids. CDR3 loop: CASSQMQASYEQYF. As DNA, the CDR3 is TGTGCCAGCAGCCAAATGCAGGCCTCCTACGAGCAGTACTTC. Drawing the rest from reference TRBV14 and TRBJ2-7, the complete variable domain is EAGVTQFPSHSVIEKGQTVTLRCDPISGHDNLYWYRRVMGKEIKFLLHFVKESKQDESGMPNNRFLAERTGGTYSTLKVQPAELEDSGVYFCASSQMQASYEQYFGPGTRLTVT.

This clone was counted a single time. The chain is built from TRBV5-1 and TRBJ2-7; D gene ambiguous. From germline, CDR1 is SGHRS and CDR2 YFSETQ. This CDR3 has 14 amino acids. The V gene lost 0 bases and the J gene lost 0 bases, with 7 bases spanning the gap. DNA for the CDR3: TGCGCCAGCAGCTTGGGAACAGCCTCCTACGAGCAGTACTTC. Its translation is CASSLGTASYEQYF.

The chain uses TRBV18 and TRBJ1-4; D is perhaps TRBD1 (6 bases). The CDR3 sequence is 15 residues long. Trimming pared 3 bases from V and 0 bases from J, leaving 8 bases between. CDR1 KGHSH and CDR2 LQKENI come from the germline V gene. CDR3 loop: CASSPQGPTNEKLFF. The CDR3 nucleotides read TGTGCCAGCTCACCTCAGGGGCCAACTAATGAAAAACTGTTTTTT.

This rearrangement joins TRBV5-1 to TRBJ1-1, with unresolved D. V lost 4 bases and J lost 6, with 19 bases in between. Per germline, CDR1 SGHRS and CDR2 YFSETQ. This CDR3 has 15 amino acids. As DNA, the CDR3 is TGCGCCAGCAGCCTAGGTCCAGAGGCCCTCTCTGAAGCTTTCTTT. This translates into CASSLGPEALSEAFF.

The J gene is TRBJ2-7, the V gene TRBV11-2, with 7 bases aligning to TRBD1. The trim removed 6 bases at V and 3 bases at J, leaving 8 bases unmatched. The CDR3 spans 14 residues. Germline loops: CDR1 SGHAT, CDR2 FQNNGV. The CDR3, as DNA: TGTGCCAGCAGAATAATCAGACAGGGCTACGAGCAGTACTTC. Encoded protein: CASRIIRQGYEQYF.

The rearrangement joins TRBV10-3 to TRBJ1-2; D perhaps matches TRBD1 (5 bases). The V and J ends lost 2 bases and 8 bases respectively, with 18 bases between them. CDR1 and CDR2 from the germline V gene are ENHRY and SYGVKD. The CDR3 covers 15 residues. The CDR3 protein is CAISEPGLRVGGYTF. DNA of the CDR3: TGTGCCATCAGTGAGCCCGGTCTCAGGGTTGGGGGCTACACCTTC.

The chain uses TRBV4-1 and TRBJ2-7; D is ambiguous. CDR1 and CDR2 from the germline V gene are MGHRA and YSYEKL. Deletions cut 3 bases from V and 4 bases from J, with 16 bases between. The CDR3 has 15 amino acids. DNA of the CDR3: TGCGCCAGCAGCCATCCGCCCCGCGGCCAGTACGAGCAGTACTTC. Protein sequence: CASSHPPRGQYEQYF.

CDR3 DNA: TGTGCCAGCTCACCGATCAGAACTGGAAACACCATATATTTT. It specifies CASSPIRTGNTIYF. The V and J genes are TRBV18 and TRBJ1-3, with no clear D. V lost 3 bases to trimming and J lost 2 bases, with 8 bases between them. The germline V gene has CDR1 KGHSH and CDR2 LQKENI. This CDR3 contains 14 residues.

The V and J genes are TRBV27 and TRBJ2-1; no firm D call. Germline V CDR1 and CDR2: MNHEY, SMNVEV (reference sequence). The CDR3 has 14 amino acids. Trimming pared 6 bases from V and 2 bases from J, leaving 11 bases between. The CDR3, as DNA: TGTGCCAGCAGGGCATCACCCGCCTACAATGAGCAGTTCTTC. Translating gives CASRASPAYNEQFF.

The chain joins TRBV6-6 to TRBJ2-2; a possible D gene is TRBD2 (5 bases). Trimming pared 6 bases from V and 7 bases from J, leaving 9 bases between. Germline loops: CDR1 MNHNY, CDR2 SVGAGI (reference sequence). The CDR3 is 12 amino acids. CDR3 nucleotides: TGTGCCAGCAGCCGCGAGGGCGGGGAGCTGTTTTTT. As protein: CASSREGGELFF.

The rearrangement uses TRBV29-1 and TRBJ2-7; 9 nucleotides align to TRBD2. This CDR3 spans 13 amino acids. V dropped 6 bases and J dropped 0; count of bases not matched to a gene: 3. Germline V CDR1 and CDR2: SQVTM, ANQGSEA. CDR3 coding DNA: TGCAGCGTGCTAGCGGGAACCTCCTACGAGCAGTACTTC. It translates to CSVLAGTSYEQYF.

This clone showed up just once. CDR3 sequence (DNA): TGCGCCAGCAGCCAAGGAGGGCACATTCAGTACTTC. It translates to CASSQGGHIQYF. The V call is TRBV4-1, the J call TRBJ2-4; TRBD2 might be the D (5 bases). The CDR3 runs 12 residues. Germline V gives CDR1 MGHRA, CDR2 YSYEKL. V was pared by 1 base and J by 8 bases, with 6 bases between.

This sequence joins TRBV30 and TRBJ2-7; D is ambiguous. Germline V gene sequence: CDR1 GTSNPN, CDR2 SVGIG (reference sequence). The CDR3 has 12 residues. Between the trimmed V and J ends, which lost 3 bases and 0 bases, there was a span of 6 bases. CDR3 nucleotide sequence: TGTGCCTGGAGGGGCAACTCCTACGAGCAGTACTTC. Encoded protein: CAWRGNSYEQYF.

This clone appeared a few times. V gene TRBV7-9 combines with J gene TRBJ1-2, with unresolved D. This CDR3 comprises 15 residues. Germline CDR1 reads SEHNR; CDR2 reads FQNEAQ (reference sequence). V was shortened by 6 bases and J by 1 base, with 15 bases between the two germline ends. For the CDR3, the DNA is TGTGCCAGCAGACGAGCCGACACGGATAACTATGGCTACACCTTC. Translated, it gives CASRRADTDNYGYTF.

The chain combines TRBV25-1 with TRBJ2-5, with D tentatively TRBD2 (6 bases). There are 13 residues in the CDR3. V was clipped by 6 bases and J by 4 bases, with 12 bases between them. Germline V gene sequence: CDR1 MGHDK, CDR2 SYGVNS. CDR3 bases: TGTGCCAGCAGCCGCGGGACTGGAGAGACCCAGTACTTC. This sequence encodes CASSRGTGETQYF.

The rearrangement links TRBV11-3 to TRBJ2-5; D is possibly TRBD1 (6 bases). The V end was cut by 4 bases, the J end by 0 bases, with 15 bases between. This CDR3 spans 16 amino acids. Per the germline V gene, CDR1 is SGHNT and CDR2 is YENEEA. DNA of the CDR3: TGTGCCAGCAGCTCCACCTTGGGGGCCGACCAAGAGACCCAGTACTTC. It translates to CASSSTLGADQETQYF.

This clone came up once. This chain links TRBV18 with TRBJ2-7; a possible D gene is TRBD2 (6 bases). The CDR3 is made up of 13 amino acids. Germline V gene sequence: CDR1 KGHSH, CDR2 LQKENI. V lost 2 bases, J lost 3 bases, and 8 bases lay in between. The CDR3 DNA reads as TGTGCCAGCTCACCAATGGGGGGCTACGAGCAGTACTTC. Its protein is CASSPMGGYEQYF.

CDR3 in amino acids: CASTLFGGQGREKLFF. The CDR3 bases are TGTGCCAGCACCCTGTTTGGGGGACAGGGACGTGAAAAACTGTTTTTT. This chain links TRBV5-4 with TRBJ1-4, with 9 bases aligning to TRBD1. Germline V CDR1 and CDR2: SGHNT, YYREEE (reference sequence). This CDR3 has 16 residues. V shed 6 bases and J 7 bases; nucleotides not matched to a gene: 13.

This clone was detected once. The V gene is TRBV6-5, the J gene TRBJ1-6, with a weak D call TRBD1 (6 bases). CDR1 and CDR2 (germline): MNHEY, SVGAGI. The CDR3 contains 16 residues. The ends were cut back, 3 bases at V and 7 bases at J, with 16 bases in the middle. The CDR3: CASSYYSRGLNSPLHF. Here the CDR3 DNA reads TGTGCCAGCAGTTATTACTCGCGGGGGCTAAATTCACCCCTCCACTTT.

The J gene is TRBJ2-3, the V gene TRBV7-9; possibly TRBD1 for D (6 bases). There are 16 residues in the CDR3. Germline V gene data show CDR1 as SEHNR and CDR2 as FQNEAQ (reference sequence). V was trimmed by 5 bases and J by 2 bases, leaving 17 bases between them. CDR3 bases: TGTGCCAGCAGCCAGACGGACAGAATATCCACAGATACGCAGTATTTT. Protein sequence: CASSQTDRISTDTQYF.

The chain recombines TRBV25-1 with TRBJ2-2; 8 positions match TRBD1. The germline gives CDR1 MGHDK, CDR2 SYGVNS. Unmatched junction bases numbered 8, after V lost 3 bases and J lost 5 bases. The CDR3 runs to 16 residues. The CDR3 reads CASSDYWTGRTGELFF. In DNA form, the CDR3 reads TGTGCCAGCAGTGACTATTGGACAGGGCGAACCGGGGAGCTGTTTTTT.